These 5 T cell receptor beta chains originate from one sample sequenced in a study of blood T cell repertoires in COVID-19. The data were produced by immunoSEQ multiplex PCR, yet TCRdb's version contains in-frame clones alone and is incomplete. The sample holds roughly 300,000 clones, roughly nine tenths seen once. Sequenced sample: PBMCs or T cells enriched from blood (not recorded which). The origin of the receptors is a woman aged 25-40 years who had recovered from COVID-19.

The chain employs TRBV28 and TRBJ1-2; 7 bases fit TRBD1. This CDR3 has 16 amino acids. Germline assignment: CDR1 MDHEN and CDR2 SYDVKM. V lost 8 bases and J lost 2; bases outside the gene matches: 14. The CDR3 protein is CASASGDSRGNYGYTF. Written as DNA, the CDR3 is TGTGCCAGCGCCAGTGGGGACAGTCGGGGGAACTATGGCTACACCTTC.

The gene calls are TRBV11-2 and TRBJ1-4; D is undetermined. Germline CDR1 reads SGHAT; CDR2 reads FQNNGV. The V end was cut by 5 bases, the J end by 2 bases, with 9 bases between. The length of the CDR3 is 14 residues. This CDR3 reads CASSENWTNEKLFF. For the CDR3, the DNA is TGTGCCAGCAGCGAGAACTGGACTAATGAAAAACTGTTTTTT.

CDR3 loop: CSAKQGYEQYF. The CDR3 nucleotides read TGCAGTGCCAAACAGGGCTACGAGCAGTACTTC. V and J are TRBV20-1 and TRBJ2-7, with D possibly being TRBD1 (6 bases). Germline values: CDR1 DFQATT, CDR2 SNEGSKA (reference sequence). Deletions cut 6 bases from V and 3 bases from J, with 9 bases between. The CDR3 contains 11 residues.

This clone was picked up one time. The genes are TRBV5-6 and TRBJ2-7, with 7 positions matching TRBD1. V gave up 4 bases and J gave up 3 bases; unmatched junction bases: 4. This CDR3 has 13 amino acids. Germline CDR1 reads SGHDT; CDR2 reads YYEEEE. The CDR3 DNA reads TGTGCCAGCAGCATGGGACAGTACTACGAGCAGTACTTC. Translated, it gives CASSMGQYYEQYF.

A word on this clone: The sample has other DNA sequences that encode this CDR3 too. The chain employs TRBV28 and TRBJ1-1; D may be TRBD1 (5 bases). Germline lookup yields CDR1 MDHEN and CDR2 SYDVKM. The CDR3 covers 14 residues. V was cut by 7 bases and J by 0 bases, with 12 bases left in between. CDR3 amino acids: CASTTGGMNTEAFF. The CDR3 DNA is TGTGCCAGCACGACCGGGGGGATGAACACTGAAGCTTTCTTT.